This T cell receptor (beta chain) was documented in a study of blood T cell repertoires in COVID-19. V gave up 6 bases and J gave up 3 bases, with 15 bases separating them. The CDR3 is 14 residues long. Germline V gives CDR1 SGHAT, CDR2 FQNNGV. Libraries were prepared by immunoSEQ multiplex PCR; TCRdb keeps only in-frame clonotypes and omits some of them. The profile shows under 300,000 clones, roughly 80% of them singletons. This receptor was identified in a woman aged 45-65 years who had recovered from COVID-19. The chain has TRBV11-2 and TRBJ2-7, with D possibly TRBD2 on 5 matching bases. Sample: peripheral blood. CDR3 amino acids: CASRFRGSGYEQYF. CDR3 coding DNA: TGTGCCAGCAGATTTAGAGGGTCAGGCTACGAGCAGTACTTC.